Presented here are 9 T cell receptor beta chains from one specimen sequenced in a study of T cell changes during pregnancy in multiple sclerosis. Only in-frame clones appear in the TCRdb table, and some are missing; sequencing was by immunoSEQ multiplex PCR. The data show 70,000 to 90,000 clones, 80% to 95% seen once. Sequences were derived from peripheral blood, sampled in the second trimester of pregnancy. The receptors were sampled from a female donor in good health, enrolled as a control in a pregnancy study.

In DNA form, the CDR3 reads TGTGCCAGCTCACCACCGGGTTGGACAGGGGGACAGGGGGCCCATGAGCAGTTCTTC. Its translation is CASSPPGWTGGQGAHEQFF. V gene TRBV18 combines with J gene TRBJ2-1, with 12 bases aligning to TRBD1. This CDR3 is built from 19 residues. Germline loops: CDR1 KGHSH, CDR2 LQKENI. Losses at the gene ends were 0 bases for V and 8 bases for J; bases not matched to a gene: 14.

This clone was counted a single time. The V call is TRBV7-3, the J call TRBJ2-2; 9 bases align to TRBD2. Per germline, CDR1 SGHTA and CDR2 FQGTGA. The V and J ends lost 4 bases and 0 bases, in that order; junction bases with no gene match: 3. The CDR3 runs 16 residues. Here the CDR3 DNA reads TGTGCCAGCAGCTCAGCGGGGGGCCCGAACACCGGGGAGCTGTTTTTT. Protein: CASSSAGGPNTGELFF.

The chain is built from TRBV9 and TRBJ2-7, with 12 bases that match TRBD2. The CDR3 totals 18 residues. CDR1 SGDLS and CDR2 YYNGEE come from the germline V gene. V shed 0 bases, J shed 4 bases, and the junction held 11 bases outside the gene matches. The CDR3 DNA reads TGTGCCAGCAGCGTAGACCCTAGCGGGGGGGCGAGTCTGTACGAGCAGTACTTC. It specifies CASSVDPSGGASLYEQYF.

This clone was counted a single time. V and J are TRBV6-6 and TRBJ1-6; no clear D gene. V was clipped by 2 bases and J by 10 bases, with 15 bases between them. Germline CDR1 MNHNY, CDR2 SVGAGI (reference sequence). CDR3 length equals 15 residues. The CDR3 here is CASSYKPGDGSPLHF. The CDR3 bases are TGTGCCAGCAGTTACAAACCGGGAGATGGCTCACCCCTCCACTTT.

This clone was seen only once. The chain combines TRBV6-5 with TRBJ2-7, with D uncertain. This CDR3 spans 16 amino acids. V lost 2 bases and J 2 bases, leaving 16 bases between the germline ends. The germline gives CDR1 MNHEY, CDR2 SVGAGI. The CDR3 bases are TGTGCCAGCAGTTACGTGGGCAGTTCGATCCCCTACGAGCAGTACTTC. Amino acids: CASSYVGSSIPYEQYF.

V gene TRBV6-5 combines with J gene TRBJ1-5; 7 positions match TRBD1. Germline CDR1 is MNHEY and CDR2 is SVGAGI. This CDR3 comprises 13 residues. V lost 6 bases, J lost 5 bases, and 4 bases stayed unmatched. CDR3 in amino acids: CASRGTAHQPQHF. The CDR3 nucleotides read TGTGCCAGCAGGGGGACAGCGCATCAGCCCCAGCATTTT.

V usage is TRBV6-1 and J usage is TRBJ1-4; D call uncertain. The CDR3 extends over 14 amino acids. V was pared by 6 bases and J by 8 bases, with 16 bases between. Germline loops: CDR1 MNHNS, CDR2 SASEGT. DNA for the CDR3: TGTGCCAGCAGCCTTATCTCGATCCGGGAAAAACTGTTTTTT. Protein: CASSLISIREKLFF.

The chain uses TRBV9 and TRBJ2-7; TRBD2 aligns across 7 bases. The CDR3 length is 15 residues. From germline, CDR1 is SGDLS and CDR2 YYNGEE. With V trimmed by 2 bases and J by 3 bases, 8 bases remained unmatched. The CDR3 sequence is CASSVYSGYNYEQYF. For the CDR3, the DNA is TGTGCCAGCAGCGTCTATAGCGGGTATAACTACGAGCAGTACTTC. The full variable domain, in which reference TRBV9 and TRBJ2-7 provide the parts outside the CDR3, is DSGVTQTPKHLITATGQRVTLRCSPRSGDLSVYWYQQSLDQGLQFLIQYYNGEERAKGNILERFSAQQFPDLHSELNLSSLELGDSALYFCASSVYSGYNYEQYFGPGTRLTVT.

The chain recombines TRBV9 with TRBJ1-4, with D hard to call. In germline, CDR1 is SGDLS, CDR2 YYNGEE. V was cut by 4 bases and J by 0 bases, with 13 bases left in between. This CDR3 is 16 amino acids long. Written as DNA, the CDR3 is TGTGCCAGCAGCCCGGGTGTGGTTGCAACTAATGAAAAACTGTTTTTT. Its translation: CASSPGVVATNEKLFF. Looking up the rest from reference TRBV9 and TRBJ1-4 gives the full variable domain: DSGVTQTPKHLITATGQRVTLRCSPRSGDLSVYWYQQSLDQGLQFLIQYYNGEERAKGNILERFSAQQFPDLHSELNLSSLELGDSALYFCASSPGVVATNEKLFFGSGTQLSVL.